The clone carrying this TCR beta chain is a singleton in its sample. Its target is unknown. The V segment lost 6 bases and the J segment 0 bases; nucleotides outside the gene matches: 9. CDR1 and CDR2 from the germline V gene are KGHSH and LQKENI. This CDR3 region has 17 residues. The data stem from a study of cytomegalovirus exposure and HLA in healthy donors. Overall study results and limits: Subsequent analysis revealed that first-cohort TCR clusters tended to co-occur in the roughly 120 validation repertoires. The study labeled fewer than 200 TCR beta chains cytomegalovirus-associated. Reports credit the classifier with highly specific, highly sensitive diagnosis of cytomegalovirus status. Three of the chains that were CMV-associated were confirmed in vitro to be specific for CMV antigens.

The repertoire was sequenced with immunoSEQ multiplex PCR; TCRdb's copy has only in-frame clones and lacks some. This table has 110,000 or so clones, roughly 82% appearing once. The rearrangement uses TRBV18 and TRBJ2-3; TRBD2 matches 10 bases. The specimen was PBMCs. The TCR originated in a man between 18 and 29 years old in good health and CMV-seronegative. As DNA, the CDR3 is TGTGCCAGCTCTGTTAGCGGGGGGACGATTAGCACAGATACGCAGTATTTT. Amino acid sequence: CASSVSGGTISTDTQYF.